The present entry profiles one T cell receptor beta chain with its context. Its antigen is unknown. This specimen comes from a study of somatic mutations in cytotoxic T cells in rheumatoid arthritis. Study-wide background: Flow cytometric sorting isolated some V beta antibody-stained T-cell populations at nearly 100% purity, and among them were V beta1+ cells that underwent TCRB sequencing. Points from the study as a whole: It was found that CD8+ T-cell clonality in rheumatoid arthritis patients did not differ significantly from that in age-matched healthy controls. It was in rheumatoid arthritis patients, but not in healthy controls, that CD8+ clonality increased with age.

V lost 6 bases and J lost 5; bases outside the gene matches: 14. The CDR3 contains 16 residues. In germline, CDR1 is MDHEN, CDR2 SYDVKM. TCRdb keeps only in-frame clones here, not all; method: immunoSEQ multiplex PCR. The sample carries some 29,000 clones, around 84% recorded once. The sequence came from an adult with rheumatoid arthritis. The chain links TRBV28 to TRBJ2-5; 8 nucleotides align to TRBD1. Input material: CD8+ T cells sorted from blood. The CDR3 sequence is CASSSSRDRSWETQYF. As DNA, the CDR3 is TGTGCCAGCAGCTCCTCGCGGGACAGGTCTTGGGAGACCCAGTACTTC. Supplemented by reference TRBV28 and TRBJ2-5, the full variable domain reads DVKVTQSSRYLVKRTGEKVFLECVQDMDHENMFWYRQDPGLGLRLIYFSYDVKMKEKGDIPEGYSVSREKKERFSLILESASTNQTSMYLCASSSSRDRSWETQYFGPGTRLLVL.